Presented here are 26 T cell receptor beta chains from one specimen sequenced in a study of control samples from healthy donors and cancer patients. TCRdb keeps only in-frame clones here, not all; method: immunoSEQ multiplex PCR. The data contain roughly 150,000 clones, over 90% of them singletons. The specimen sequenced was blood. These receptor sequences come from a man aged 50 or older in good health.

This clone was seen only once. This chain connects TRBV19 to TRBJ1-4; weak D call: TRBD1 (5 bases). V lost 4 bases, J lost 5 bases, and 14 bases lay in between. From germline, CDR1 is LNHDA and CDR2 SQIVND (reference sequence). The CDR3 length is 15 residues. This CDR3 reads CASSTDGRGNEKLFF. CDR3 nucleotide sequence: TGTGCCAGTAGTACCGACGGACGGGGGAATGAAAAACTGTTTTTT. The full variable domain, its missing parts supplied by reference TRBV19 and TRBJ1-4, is DGGITQSPKYLFRKEGQNVTLSCEQNLNHDAMYWYRQDPGQGLRLIYYSQIVNDFQKGDIAEGYSVSREKKESFPLTVTSAQKNPTAFYLCASSTDGRGNEKLFFGSGTQLSVL.

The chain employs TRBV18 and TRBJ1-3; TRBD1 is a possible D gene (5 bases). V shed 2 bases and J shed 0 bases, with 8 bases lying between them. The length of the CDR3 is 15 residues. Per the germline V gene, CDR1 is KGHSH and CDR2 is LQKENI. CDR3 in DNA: TGTGCCAGCTCACCAACAGGTGACTCTGGAAACACCATATATTTT. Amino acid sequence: CASSPTGDSGNTIYF.

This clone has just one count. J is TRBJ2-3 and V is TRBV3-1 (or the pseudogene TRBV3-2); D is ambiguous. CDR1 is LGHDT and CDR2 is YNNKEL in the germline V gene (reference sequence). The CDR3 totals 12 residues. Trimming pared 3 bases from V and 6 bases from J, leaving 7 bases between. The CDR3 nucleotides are TGTGCCAGCAGCCACCGAATGGATACGCAGTATTTT. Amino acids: CASSHRMDTQYF.

The CDR3 reads CASSQDRYSYEQYF. The CDR3 DNA reads as TGTGCCAGCAGCCAGGACAGGTACTCCTACGAGCAGTACTTC. The V gene is TRBV7-2, the J gene TRBJ2-7; TRBD1 matches 7 bases. CDR1 SGHTA and CDR2 FQGNSA come from the germline V gene. After removal of 5 bases from V and 0 bases from J, the junction contained 4 bases not matched to a gene. The CDR3 covers 14 residues.

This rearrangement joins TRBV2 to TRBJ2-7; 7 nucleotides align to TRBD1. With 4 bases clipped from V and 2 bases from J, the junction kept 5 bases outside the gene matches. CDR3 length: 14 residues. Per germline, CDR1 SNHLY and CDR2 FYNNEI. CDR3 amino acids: CASSVGTDTYEQYF. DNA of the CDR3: TGTGCCAGCAGTGTAGGGACAGACACCTACGAGCAGTACTTC.

The DNA of the CDR3 is TGTGCCAGCAGTTCCTACGAGCAGTACTTC. Residues: CASSSYEQYF. The rearrangement uses TRBV27 and TRBJ2-7; no firm D call. The germline gives CDR1 MNHEY, CDR2 SMNVEV (reference sequence). V lost 4 bases to trimming and J lost 2 bases, with 0 bases between them. The CDR3 covers 10 residues.

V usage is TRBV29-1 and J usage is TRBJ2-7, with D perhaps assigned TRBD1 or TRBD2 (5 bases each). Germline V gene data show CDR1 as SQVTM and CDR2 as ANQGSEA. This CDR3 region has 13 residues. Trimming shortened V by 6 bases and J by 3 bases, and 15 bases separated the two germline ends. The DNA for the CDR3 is TGCAGCGTCAACCACGGGGCCCTCTACGAGCAGTACTTC. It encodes CSVNHGALYEQYF.

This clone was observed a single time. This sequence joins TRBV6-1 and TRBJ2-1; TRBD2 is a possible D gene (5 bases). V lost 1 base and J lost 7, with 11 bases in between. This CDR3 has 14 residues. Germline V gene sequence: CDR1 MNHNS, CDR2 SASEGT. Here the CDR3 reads CASSEVFGVNEQFF. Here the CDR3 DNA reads TGTGCCAGCAGTGAAGTGTTCGGGGTTAATGAGCAGTTCTTC.

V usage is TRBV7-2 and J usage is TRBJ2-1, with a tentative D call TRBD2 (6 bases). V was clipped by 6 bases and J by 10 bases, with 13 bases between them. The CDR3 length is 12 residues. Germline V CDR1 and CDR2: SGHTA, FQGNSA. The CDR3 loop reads CASSWGLREQFF. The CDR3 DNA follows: TGTGCCAGCAGTTGGGGACTGCGCGAGCAGTTCTTC.

As DNA, the CDR3 is TGTGCCAGCAGGACCGGGACAGGGAATTCACCCCTCCACTTT. Translated, it gives CASRTGTGNSPLHF. The rearrangement links TRBV27 to TRBJ1-6; 9 bases align to TRBD1. The germline gives CDR1 MNHEY, CDR2 SMNVEV (reference sequence). V gave up 6 bases and J gave up 7 bases; unmatched junction bases: 4. The CDR3 totals 14 residues.

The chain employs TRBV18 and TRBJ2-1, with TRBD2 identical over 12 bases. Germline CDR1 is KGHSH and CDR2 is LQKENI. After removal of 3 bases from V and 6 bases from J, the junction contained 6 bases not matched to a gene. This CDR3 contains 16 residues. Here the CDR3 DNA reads TGTGCCAGCTCACCTCTAGCGGGAGGGCCGGGCAATGAGCAGTTCTTC. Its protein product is CASSPLAGGPGNEQFF.

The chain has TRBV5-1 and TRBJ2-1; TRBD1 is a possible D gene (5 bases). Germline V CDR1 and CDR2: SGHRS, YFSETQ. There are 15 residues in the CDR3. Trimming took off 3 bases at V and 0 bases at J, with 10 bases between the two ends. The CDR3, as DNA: TGCGCCAGCAGCTCTGGGGCGGTCTCCTACAATGAGCAGTTCTTC. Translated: CASSSGAVSYNEQFF.

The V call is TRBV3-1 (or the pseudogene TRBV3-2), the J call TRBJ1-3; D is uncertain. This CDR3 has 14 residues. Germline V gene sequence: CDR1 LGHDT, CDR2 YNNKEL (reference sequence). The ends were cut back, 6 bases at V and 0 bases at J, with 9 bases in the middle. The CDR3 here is CASRNMFSGNTIYF. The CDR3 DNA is TGTGCCAGCAGGAACATGTTCTCTGGAAACACCATATATTTT.

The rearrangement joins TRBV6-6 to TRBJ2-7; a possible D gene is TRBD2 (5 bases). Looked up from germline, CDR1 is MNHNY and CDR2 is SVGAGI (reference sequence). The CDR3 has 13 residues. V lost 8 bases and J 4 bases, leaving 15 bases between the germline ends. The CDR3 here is CASLDGDIYEQYF. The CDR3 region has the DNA TGTGCCAGCCTCGACGGGGATATTTACGAGCAGTACTTC.

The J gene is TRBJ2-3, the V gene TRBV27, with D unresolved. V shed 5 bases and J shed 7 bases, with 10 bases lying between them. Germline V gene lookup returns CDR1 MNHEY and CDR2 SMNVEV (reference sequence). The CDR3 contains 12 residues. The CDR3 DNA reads TGTGCCAGCAGTCCCAGCACGCATACGCAGTATTTT. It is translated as CASSPSTHTQYF.

CDR3 loop: CASSQELIAKNIQYF. The CDR3 DNA sequence: TGTGCCAGCAGCCAAGAGTTAATAGCCAAAAACATTCAGTACTTC. The chain links TRBV3-1 (or the pseudogene TRBV3-2) to TRBJ2-4, with D uncertain. The CDR3 has 15 amino acids. Germline values: CDR1 LGHDT, CDR2 YNNKEL (reference sequence). V gave up 0 bases and J gave up 0 bases, with 6 bases separating them.

The CDR3 here is CASTTAGRDIQYF. Written as DNA, the CDR3 is TGTGCCAGTACCACTGCAGGGCGAGACATTCAGTACTTC. The rearrangement joins TRBV19 to TRBJ2-4, with D possibly TRBD1 on 5 matching bases. Germline loops: CDR1 LNHDA, CDR2 SQIVND (reference sequence). Trimming cost V 7 bases and J 8 bases, with 15 bases left between them. CDR3 length: 13 amino acids. The complete variable domain, with remaining parts taken from reference TRBV19 and TRBJ2-4, reads DGGITQSPKYLFRKEGQNVTLSCEQNLNHDAMYWYRQDPGQGLRLIYYSQIVNDFQKGDIAEGYSVSREKKESFPLTVTSAQKNPTAFYLCASTTAGRDIQYFGAGTRLSVL.

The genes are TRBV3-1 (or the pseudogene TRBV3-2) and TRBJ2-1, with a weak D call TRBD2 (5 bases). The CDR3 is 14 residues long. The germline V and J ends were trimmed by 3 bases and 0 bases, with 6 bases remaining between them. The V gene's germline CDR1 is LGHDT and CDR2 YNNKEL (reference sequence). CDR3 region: CASSHGDSYNEQFF. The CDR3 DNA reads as TGTGCCAGCAGCCACGGGGACTCCTACAATGAGCAGTTCTTC.

The CDR3 region is CASSLDDREGTEAFF. The CDR3 bases are TGCGCCAGCAGCTTGGATGACAGGGAGGGCACTGAAGCTTTCTTT. The chain recombines TRBV5-1 with TRBJ1-1; the match to TRBD1 covers 7 bases. In germline, CDR1 is SGHRS, CDR2 YFSETQ. This CDR3 has 15 amino acids. After removal of 0 bases from V and 4 bases from J, the junction contained 6 bases not matched to a gene.

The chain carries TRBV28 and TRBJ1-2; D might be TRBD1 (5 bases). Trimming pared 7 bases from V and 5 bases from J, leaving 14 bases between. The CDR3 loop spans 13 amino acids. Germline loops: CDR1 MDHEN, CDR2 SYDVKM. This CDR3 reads CASTDAQGYGYTF. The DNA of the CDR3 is TGTGCCAGCACTGATGCCCAGGGTTATGGCTACACCTTC.

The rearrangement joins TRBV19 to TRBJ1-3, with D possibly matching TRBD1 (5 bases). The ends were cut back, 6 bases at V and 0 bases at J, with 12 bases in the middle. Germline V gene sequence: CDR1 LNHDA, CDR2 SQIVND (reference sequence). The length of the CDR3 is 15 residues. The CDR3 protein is CASSRQGVSGNTIYF. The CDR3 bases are TGTGCCAGTAGCCGTCAAGGGGTCTCTGGAAACACCATATATTTT. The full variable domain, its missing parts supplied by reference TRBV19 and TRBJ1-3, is DGGITQSPKYLFRKEGQNVTLSCEQNLNHDAMYWYRQDPGQGLRLIYYSQIVNDFQKGDIAEGYSVSREKKESFPLTVTSAQKNPTAFYLCASSRQGVSGNTIYFGEGSWLTVV.

CDR3 nucleotides: TGTGCCGGAAGTCTACAGGGCTACGAGCAGTACTTC. As protein: CAGSLQGYEQYF. The rearrangement links TRBV6-6 to TRBJ2-7, with D perhaps matching TRBD1 (6 bases). Germline assignment: CDR1 MNHNY and CDR2 SVGAGI (reference sequence). Trimming left V 11 bases short and J 3 bases short, with 14 bases between. The CDR3 extends over 12 amino acids.

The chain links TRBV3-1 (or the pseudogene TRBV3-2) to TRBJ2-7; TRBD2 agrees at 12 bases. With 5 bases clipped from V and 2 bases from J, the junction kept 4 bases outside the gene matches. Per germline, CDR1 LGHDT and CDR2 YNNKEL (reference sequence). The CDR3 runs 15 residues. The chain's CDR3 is CASSELAGGPYEQYF. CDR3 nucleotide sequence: TGTGCCAGCAGCGAACTAGCGGGAGGCCCCTACGAGCAGTACTTC.

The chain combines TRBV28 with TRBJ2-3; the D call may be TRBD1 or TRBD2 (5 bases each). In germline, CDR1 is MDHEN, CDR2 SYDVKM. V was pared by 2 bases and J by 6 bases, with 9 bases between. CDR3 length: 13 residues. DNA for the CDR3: TGTGCCAGCAGTTTAGGCAGGGAGGATACGCAGTATTTT. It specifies CASSLGREDTQYF.

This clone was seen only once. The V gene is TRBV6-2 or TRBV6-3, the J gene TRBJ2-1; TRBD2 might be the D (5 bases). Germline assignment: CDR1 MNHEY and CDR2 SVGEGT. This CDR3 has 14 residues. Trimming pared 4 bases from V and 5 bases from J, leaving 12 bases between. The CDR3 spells CASSFVARDNEQFF. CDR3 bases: TGTGCCAGCAGTTTTGTTGCGAGGGACAATGAGCAGTTCTTC.

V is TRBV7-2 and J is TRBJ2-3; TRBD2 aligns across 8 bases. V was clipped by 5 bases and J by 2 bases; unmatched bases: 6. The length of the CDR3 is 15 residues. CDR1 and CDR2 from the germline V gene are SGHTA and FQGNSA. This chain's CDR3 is CASSPGTRATDTQYF. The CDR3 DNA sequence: TGTGCCAGCAGCCCTGGGACTAGAGCCACAGATACGCAGTATTTT.